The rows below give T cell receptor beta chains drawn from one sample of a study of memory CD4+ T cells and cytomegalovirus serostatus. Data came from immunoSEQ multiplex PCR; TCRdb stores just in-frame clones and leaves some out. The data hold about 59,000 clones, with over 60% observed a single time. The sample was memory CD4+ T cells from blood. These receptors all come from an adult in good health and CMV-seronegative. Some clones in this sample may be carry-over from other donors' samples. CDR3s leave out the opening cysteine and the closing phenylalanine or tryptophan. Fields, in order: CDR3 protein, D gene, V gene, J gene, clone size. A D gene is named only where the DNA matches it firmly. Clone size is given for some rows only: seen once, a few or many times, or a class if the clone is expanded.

CDR3aa: ASSRGQGYEQY; d_gene: TRBD1; v_gene: TRBV7-7; j_gene: TRBJ2-7; abundance: .
CDR3aa: ASNVTEREGYEQY; d_gene: TRBD2; v_gene: TRBV11-2; j_gene: TRBJ2-7; abundance: .
CDR3aa: ASSLDGSGTGELF; d_gene: .; v_gene: TRBV5-1; j_gene: TRBJ2-2; abundance: .
CDR3aa: ASSNTPGRGSNEQF; d_gene: .; v_gene: TRBV5-6; j_gene: TRBJ2-1; abundance: .
CDR3aa: ASSLGYAGGSTDTQY; d_gene: TRBD2; v_gene: TRBV5-1; j_gene: TRBJ2-3; abundance: few
CDR3aa: ASSLGGPGRRTDTQY; d_gene: .; v_gene: TRBV5-1; j_gene: TRBJ2-3; abundance: once
CDR3aa: ASRGDRSGGPLH; d_gene: TRBD1; v_gene: TRBV6-1; j_gene: TRBJ1-6; abundance: .
CDR3aa: ASSGNRGNTIY; d_gene: .; v_gene: TRBV10-2; j_gene: TRBJ1-3; abundance: .
CDR3aa: ASSLLAGDTQY; d_gene: TRBD2; v_gene: TRBV7-2; j_gene: TRBJ2-5; abundance: .
CDR3aa: ASSWGNREYEQY; d_gene: .; v_gene: TRBV5-6; j_gene: TRBJ2-7; abundance: .
CDR3aa: ASSLLGSSYNEQF; d_gene: .; v_gene: TRBV5-1; j_gene: TRBJ2-1; abundance: .
CDR3aa: ASSPRAHDRGYGYT; d_gene: TRBD1; v_gene: TRBV7-2; j_gene: TRBJ1-2; abundance: .
CDR3aa: ASSRNGATNEKLF; d_gene: .; v_gene: TRBV9; j_gene: TRBJ1-4; abundance: once
CDR3aa: ASSLEEGQPQH; d_gene: .; v_gene: TRBV7-8; j_gene: TRBJ1-5; abundance: few
CDR3aa: ASSFQAEMGEQY; d_gene: .; v_gene: TRBV7-2; j_gene: TRBJ2-7; abundance: few
CDR3aa: ASSLEPSAEKLF; d_gene: .; v_gene: TRBV5-1; j_gene: TRBJ1-4; abundance: .
CDR3aa: ASSKEPQGGTDTQY; d_gene: TRBD1; v_gene: TRBV4-3; j_gene: TRBJ2-3; abundance: .
CDR3aa: ASNRDGTGMSST; d_gene: TRBD1; v_gene: TRBV6-1; j_gene: TRBJ1-2; abundance: .
CDR3aa: AIGTPPSDEQF; d_gene: .; v_gene: TRBV10-3; j_gene: TRBJ2-1; abundance: .
CDR3aa: ASSKGLAGMLETQY; d_gene: TRBD2; v_gene: TRBV5-1; j_gene: TRBJ2-5; abundance: few
CDR3aa: AWSVARRMNTDTQY; d_gene: .; v_gene: TRBV30; j_gene: TRBJ2-3; abundance: .
CDR3aa: ASSIGGGQGTEAF; d_gene: .; v_gene: TRBV19; j_gene: TRBJ1-1; abundance: .
CDR3aa: AWKIAGSFPEAF; d_gene: .; v_gene: TRBV30; j_gene: TRBJ1-1; abundance: .
CDR3aa: SARMTGEGT; d_gene: .; v_gene: TRBV20-1; j_gene: TRBJ1-2; abundance: .
CDR3aa: ASSAASGGAPGELF; d_gene: TRBD2; v_gene: TRBV9; j_gene: TRBJ2-2; abundance: .
CDR3aa: ASSPGQLAEKLF; d_gene: .; v_gene: TRBV7-2; j_gene: TRBJ1-4; abundance: .
CDR3aa: AWGVQGPKGYT; d_gene: .; v_gene: TRBV30; j_gene: TRBJ1-2; abundance: .
CDR3aa: ASRDSYEQY; d_gene: .; v_gene: TRBV2; j_gene: TRBJ2-7; abundance: .
CDR3aa: ASRTSRASNTEAF; d_gene: .; v_gene: TRBV25-1; j_gene: TRBJ1-1; abundance: .
CDR3aa: ASSRRRTGEDSNEQF; d_gene: TRBD1; v_gene: TRBV4-2; j_gene: TRBJ2-1; abundance: .
CDR3aa: ASSGRPASGNEQY; d_gene: TRBD2; v_gene: TRBV5-1; j_gene: TRBJ2-7; abundance: .
CDR3aa: ASSFGTGDYNEQF; d_gene: TRBD1; v_gene: TRBV5-1; j_gene: TRBJ2-1; abundance: .
CDR3aa: ASSFSGGTGNTIY; d_gene: .; v_gene: TRBV11-2; j_gene: TRBJ1-3; abundance: many
CDR3aa: ASSLAGAPSGNTIY; d_gene: .; v_gene: TRBV7-9; j_gene: TRBJ1-3; abundance: few
CDR3aa: ASSLRRLGGENYEQC; d_gene: .; v_gene: TRBV7-2; j_gene: TRBJ2-7; abundance: .
CDR3aa: ASTVPHSGTDTQY; d_gene: .; v_gene: TRBV28; j_gene: TRBJ2-3; abundance: few
CDR3aa: ASSDGGTATRPQH; d_gene: TRBD1; v_gene: TRBV6-1; j_gene: TRBJ1-5; abundance: .
CDR3aa: ASSSIAGGYYEQY; d_gene: TRBD2; v_gene: TRBV7-9; j_gene: TRBJ2-7; abundance: .
CDR3aa: ASSQEGGRGEAF; d_gene: .; v_gene: TRBV4-3; j_gene: TRBJ1-1; abundance: .
CDR3aa: ASGQGSDNEQF; d_gene: TRBD1; v_gene: TRBV5-1; j_gene: TRBJ2-1; abundance: .
CDR3aa: ASSLNAGLETEAF; d_gene: .; v_gene: TRBV27; j_gene: TRBJ1-1; abundance: medium-sized
CDR3aa: ASSESGTSGKQY; d_gene: TRBD2; v_gene: TRBV6-1; j_gene: TRBJ2-7; abundance: .
CDR3aa: ASRRGYGYT; d_gene: .; v_gene: TRBV11-2; j_gene: TRBJ1-2; abundance: .
CDR3aa: ASSFSGSTYEQY; d_gene: TRBD2; v_gene: TRBV5-1; j_gene: TRBJ2-7; abundance: .
CDR3aa: ASSYSGGQTYGYT; d_gene: .; v_gene: TRBV6-5; j_gene: TRBJ1-2; abundance: few
CDR3aa: ASSDEGTGVGGYT; d_gene: TRBD1; v_gene: TRBV28; j_gene: TRBJ1-2; abundance: .
CDR3aa: ASSQRGVPNTEAF; d_gene: .; v_gene: TRBV4-1; j_gene: TRBJ1-1; abundance: .
CDR3aa: ASSPEMISSGANVLT; d_gene: .; v_gene: TRBV18; j_gene: TRBJ2-6; abundance: .
CDR3aa: AWNSGDGLGTQH; d_gene: .; v_gene: TRBV30; j_gene: TRBJ1-5; abundance: .
CDR3aa: ASSTRGRSTGELF; d_gene: TRBD1; v_gene: TRBV27; j_gene: TRBJ2-2; abundance: .
CDR3aa: ASSPQGGGTDTQY; d_gene: .; v_gene: TRBV5-1; j_gene: TRBJ2-3; abundance: .
CDR3aa: ASVPGQHQETQY; d_gene: TRBD1; v_gene: TRBV2; j_gene: TRBJ2-5; abundance: .